The T cell receptor (beta chain) under discussion was sequenced for a study of OX40 agonist ivuxolimab in advanced cancers. About the study as a whole: Ivuxolimab, which targeted the costimulatory receptor OX40 (CD134), was an agonistic, fully human IgG2 monoclonal antibody. The paper describes the monotherapy dose-escalation part (N of about 55 patients) of the phase I trial of ivuxolimab. Prior anti-PD-1, anti-PD-L1 or anti-CTLA-4 therapy was permitted, and about two fifths of dose-escalation patients had received checkpoint inhibitors. Peripheral TCRbeta sequencing aimed to test whether ivuxolimab altered TCR sequence diversity and caused clonal T-cell expansion. Intravenous ivuxolimab was administered to patients every 2 weeks at six dose levels: 0.01, 0.1, 0.3, 1.5, 3 and 10 mg/kg. The dose-escalation cohort was about 83% male with a mean age of approximately 60 years, ranging from roughly 23 to 90. Three dose-escalation patients achieved partial responses, one with hepatocellular carcinoma and two with cutaneous melanoma. Of the roughly 52 dose-escalation patients, hepatocellular carcinoma was present in about 20, melanoma in around 15, renal cell carcinoma in 9 and head and neck cancer in 9.

Here is what the overall study found, with its caveats: At doses from 0.1 to 3.0 mg/kg, clonal expansion was seen in both CD4+ and CD8+ blood T cells between baseline and week 6. In partial responders in the 0.1-3.0 mg/kg groups, normalized peripheral clonal expansion was found to be among the lowest, especially among CD8+ T cells. On average, CD8+ T cells showed more expanded clones than CD4+ T cells after ivuxolimab. Low levels of normalized T-cell clonal expansion were also seen in some patients who did not respond. Antigen specificity was not determined for the clonally expanded peripheral T cells.

Genomic DNA was extracted from sorted cells for sequencing of the TCRbeta CDR3 region. The immunoSEQ Assay was used to sequence the TCRbeta CDR3 regions. TCRdb's version of the immuneACCESS table is confined to in-frame rearrangements and falls short of the full clone set. An unresolved V gene accounts for under half of the shortfall where checked; the remainder is of unknown origin. Counted in this sample were roughly 98,000 clones; about 80% of them appeared once. The top ten constitute more than 1.2% of the sample. Patients with a history of autoimmune disease or receiving systemic immunosuppression were excluded from the trial. In every dose cohort, peripheral blood was drawn for TCR sequencing at baseline, cycle 4 day 1, and cycle 7 day 1. Samples came from an open-label, multicenter, first-in-human phase I dose-escalation trial of ivuxolimab. Adults with locally advanced or metastatic melanoma, renal cell, hepatocellular, or head and neck squamous cell carcinoma were enrolled in the trial. Before TCR sequencing, CD4+ T cells and CD8+ T cells were sorted from peripheral blood as separate populations.

Note on this clone: No antigen is known for it. Base qualities are not recorded, but no much larger clone differs from it by a single base.

CDR1 and CDR2 are drawn from the germline V gene: SGHTA, FQGNSA. The CDR3 contains 15 residues, cysteine and phenylalanine counted. This entry keeps only the CDR3 DNA: 45 bases, framed from base 1. Trimming costs V 6 bases and J 6 bases, and their ends lie 18 bases apart. Here the chain combines TRBV7-2 and TRBJ2-1; a tentative D call is TRBD2 (6 bases match). Sequenced material: CD4+ or CD8+ T cells sorted from blood, taken in a trial of the OX40 agonist ivuxolimab. The TCR sequence derives from an adult with an advanced solid tumor such as melanoma, head and neck, liver or kidney cancer. The DNA is TGTGCCAGCAGTCGAACCGGGACTCAATTCAATGAGCAGTTCTTC. It specifies CASSRTGTQFNEQFF.